What follows describes a single T cell receptor beta chain. Its antigen is not known. The CDR3 spans 15 residues. Per the germline V gene, CDR1 is SGHNT and CDR2 is YYREEE (reference sequence). J was trimmed by 0 bases and V by 3 bases; bases with no gene match: 3. Purities in excess of 95% were seen in all sorted populations. This sample stems from a study of beta chain features in type 1 diabetes. Study-wide context: Examined across all samples were about 110,000,000 sorted cells. Overall study results and limits: Moderate yet significant TCRB CDR3 shortening was seen in Type 1 diabetes patients in all four CD4+ subsets. Whether TCRB rearrangement is influenced by HLA type was left unresolved in this analysis.

All of the isolated RNA was reverse transcribed, so expressed TCRB transcripts were sequenced. Repertoires were generated with immunoSEQ multiplex PCR, while TCRdb's copy carries only in-frame clones and drops some. The data show fewer than 450,000 clones, approximately 15% seen once. The sequenced sample was naive CD4+ T cells from blood. The TCR was taken from a woman younger than 35 with type 1 diabetes. The V gene is TRBV5-4, the J gene TRBJ2-1; TRBD1 matches 7 bases. CDR3: CASSSGQRSYNEQFF. CDR3 bases: TGTGCCAGCAGCTCGGGACAGCGCTCCTACAATGAGCAGTTCTTC.